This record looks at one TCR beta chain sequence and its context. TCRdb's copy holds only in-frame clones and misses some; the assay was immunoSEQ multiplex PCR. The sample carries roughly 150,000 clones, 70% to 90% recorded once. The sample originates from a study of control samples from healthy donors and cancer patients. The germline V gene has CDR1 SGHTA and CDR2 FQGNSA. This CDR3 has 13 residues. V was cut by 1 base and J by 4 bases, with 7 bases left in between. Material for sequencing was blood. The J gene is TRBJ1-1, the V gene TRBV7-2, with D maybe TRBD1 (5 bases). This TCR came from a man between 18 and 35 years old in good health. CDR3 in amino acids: CASSLGGGTEAFF. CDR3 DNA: TGTGCCAGCAGCTTAGGGGGCGGCACTGAAGCTTTCTTT.